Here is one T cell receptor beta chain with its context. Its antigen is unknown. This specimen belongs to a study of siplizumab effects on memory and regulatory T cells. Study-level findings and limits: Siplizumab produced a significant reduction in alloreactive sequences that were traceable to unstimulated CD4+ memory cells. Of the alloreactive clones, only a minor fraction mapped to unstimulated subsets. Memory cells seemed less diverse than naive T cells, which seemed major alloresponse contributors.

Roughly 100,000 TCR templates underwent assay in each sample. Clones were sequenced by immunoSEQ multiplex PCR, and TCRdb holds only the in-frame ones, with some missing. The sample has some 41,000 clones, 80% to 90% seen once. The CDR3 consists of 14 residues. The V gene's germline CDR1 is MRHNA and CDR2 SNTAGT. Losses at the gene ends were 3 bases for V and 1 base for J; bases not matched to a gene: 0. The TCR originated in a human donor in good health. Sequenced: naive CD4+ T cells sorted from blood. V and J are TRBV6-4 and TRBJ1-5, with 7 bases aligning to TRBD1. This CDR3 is CASSEQGSNQPQHF. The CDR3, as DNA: TGTGCCAGCAGTGAACAGGGGAGCAATCAGCCCCAGCATTTT.